Presented here are 5 T cell receptor beta chains from one specimen sequenced in a study of identical twins. TCRdb independently ran MiXCR on the 5' RACE reads; one entry per CDR3 protein. The table has some 500,000 distinct CDR3 sequences, 9.6% seen once. The same data also contributed to another study, on yellow fever vaccine responses in identical twins.

The sample taken for sequencing was PBMCs. The receptors originated from a woman aged 18-29 years in good health.

This clonotype was seen a few times. The J gene is TRBJ2-2, the V gene TRBV2, with D possibly TRBD1 on 5 matching bases. This CDR3 has 14 amino acids. V lost 7 bases to trimming and J lost 4 bases, with 13 bases between them. Germline assignment: CDR1 SNHLY and CDR2 FYNNEI. The CDR3 nucleotides read TGTGCCAGCAAGGCCAGGGAAAGCACCGGGGAGCTGTTTTTT. Amino acids: CASKARESTGELFF.

In this sample, this clonotype turned up a few times. The chain carries TRBV28 and TRBJ2-4, with TRBD2 matching over 9 bases. The CDR3 sequence is 16 residues long. Germline values: CDR1 MDHEN, CDR2 SYDVKM. J gave up 2 bases and V 6 bases, and 8 bases lay outside the gene matches. In DNA form, the CDR3 reads TGTGCCAGCAGCACTGTAGCGGGAGCCCCCAAAAACATTCAGTACTTC. Its protein is CASSTVAGAPKNIQYF.

This clonotype has ten or more counts. The rearrangement links TRBV27 to TRBJ2-7; tentatively, D is TRBD1 (5 bases). From germline, CDR1 is MNHEY and CDR2 SMNVEV (reference sequence). The CDR3 sequence is 14 residues long. V lost 1 base to trimming and J lost 2 bases, with 9 bases between them. The CDR3 region is CASSLFKGTYEQYF. DNA of the CDR3: TGTGCCAGCAGTTTATTTAAGGGGACCTACGAGCAGTACTTC.

The CDR3 DNA sequence: TGTGCCAGCAGCTATCCCTCCGGGGCATCTCCCTACGAGCAGTACTTC. Its translation: CASSYPSGASPYEQYF. This chain uses TRBV12-3 or TRBV12-4 with TRBJ2-7; D is tentatively TRBD1 or TRBD2 (5 bases each). The length of the CDR3 is 16 residues. Trimming left V 6 bases short and J 2 bases short, with 20 bases between.

This clonotype showed up many times. The genes are TRBV7-2 and TRBJ2-2, with 9 bases fitting TRBD2. This CDR3 has 17 residues. Germline V CDR1 and CDR2: SGHTA, FQGNSA. Germline trimming cut 2 bases from V and 2 bases from J; bases unmatched to any gene: 6. CDR3 amino acids: CASSLKSGGRNTGELFF. The CDR3 bases are TGTGCCAGCAGCTTAAAAAGCGGGGGGCGAAACACCGGGGAGCTGTTTTTT.